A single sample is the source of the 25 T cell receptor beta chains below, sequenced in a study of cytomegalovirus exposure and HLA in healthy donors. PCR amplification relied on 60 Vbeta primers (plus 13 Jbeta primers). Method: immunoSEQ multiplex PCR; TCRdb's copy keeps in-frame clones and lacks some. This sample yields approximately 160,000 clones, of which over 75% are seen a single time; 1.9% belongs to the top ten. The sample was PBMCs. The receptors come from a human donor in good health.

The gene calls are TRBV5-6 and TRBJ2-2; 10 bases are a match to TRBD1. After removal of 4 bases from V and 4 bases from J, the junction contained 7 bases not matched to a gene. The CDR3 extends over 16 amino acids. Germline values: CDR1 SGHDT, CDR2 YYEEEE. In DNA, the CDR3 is TGTGCCAGCAGCCCAGACAGGGGGCGCCTCACCGGGGAGCTGTTTTTT. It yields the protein CASSPDRGRLTGELFF.

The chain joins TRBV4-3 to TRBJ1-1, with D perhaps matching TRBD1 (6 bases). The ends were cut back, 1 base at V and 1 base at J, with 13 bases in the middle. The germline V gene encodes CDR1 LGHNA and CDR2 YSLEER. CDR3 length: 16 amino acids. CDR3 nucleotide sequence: TGCGCCAGCAGCCAAGGATTCAACAGGGAGAACACTGAAGCTTTCTTT. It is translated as CASSQGFNRENTEAFF.

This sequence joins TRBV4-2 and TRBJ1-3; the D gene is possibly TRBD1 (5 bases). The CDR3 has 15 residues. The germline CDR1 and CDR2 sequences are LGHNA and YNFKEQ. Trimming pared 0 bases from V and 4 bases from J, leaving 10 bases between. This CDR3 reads CASSQDRTPGNTIYF. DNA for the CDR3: TGTGCCAGCAGCCAAGACCGGACACCCGGAAACACCATATATTTT.

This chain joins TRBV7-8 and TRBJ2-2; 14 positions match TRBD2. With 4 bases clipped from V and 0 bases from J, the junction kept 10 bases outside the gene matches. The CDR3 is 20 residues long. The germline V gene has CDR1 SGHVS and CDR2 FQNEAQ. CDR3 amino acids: CASSSQRLAGGPSNTGELFF. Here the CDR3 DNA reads TGTGCCAGCAGCTCCCAACGACTAGCGGGGGGGCCATCGAACACCGGGGAGCTGTTTTTT.

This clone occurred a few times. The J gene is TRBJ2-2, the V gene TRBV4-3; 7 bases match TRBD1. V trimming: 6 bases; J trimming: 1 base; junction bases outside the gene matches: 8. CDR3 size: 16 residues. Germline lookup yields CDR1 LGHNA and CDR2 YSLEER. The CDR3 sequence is CASSRVGGLNTGELFF. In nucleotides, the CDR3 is TGCGCCAGCAGTCGGGTAGGGGGCCTGAACACCGGGGAGCTGTTTTTT.

The CDR3 bases are TGTGCCAGCAGCTTGGATGGGGGGACTGGCTACACCTTC. Its protein product is CASSLDGGTGYTF. The V call is TRBV5-6, the J call TRBJ1-2; perhaps TRBD1 as D (5 bases). CDR3 length equals 13 residues. Germline V CDR1 and CDR2: SGHDT, YYEEEE. Trimming left V 0 bases short and J 7 bases short, with 10 bases between.

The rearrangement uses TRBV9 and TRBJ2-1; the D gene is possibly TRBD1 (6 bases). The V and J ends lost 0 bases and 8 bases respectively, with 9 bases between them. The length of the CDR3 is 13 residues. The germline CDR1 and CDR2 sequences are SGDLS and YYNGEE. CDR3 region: CASSVEQGYEQFF. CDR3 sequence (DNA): TGTGCCAGCAGCGTAGAACAGGGTTATGAGCAGTTCTTC.

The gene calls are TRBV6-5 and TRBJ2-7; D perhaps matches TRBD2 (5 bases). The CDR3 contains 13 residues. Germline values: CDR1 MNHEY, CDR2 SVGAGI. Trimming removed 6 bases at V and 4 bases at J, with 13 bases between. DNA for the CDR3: TGTGCCAGCAGCCCCGCGGCGGGTTACGAGCAGTACTTC. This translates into CASSPAAGYEQYF.

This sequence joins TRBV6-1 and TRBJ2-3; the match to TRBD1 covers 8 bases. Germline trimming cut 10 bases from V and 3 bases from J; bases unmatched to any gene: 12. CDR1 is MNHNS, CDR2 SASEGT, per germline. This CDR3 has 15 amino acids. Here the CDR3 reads CATSKYRTGTDTQYF. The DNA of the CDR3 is TGTGCCACCTCAAAATACAGGACAGGGACAGATACGCAGTATTTT.

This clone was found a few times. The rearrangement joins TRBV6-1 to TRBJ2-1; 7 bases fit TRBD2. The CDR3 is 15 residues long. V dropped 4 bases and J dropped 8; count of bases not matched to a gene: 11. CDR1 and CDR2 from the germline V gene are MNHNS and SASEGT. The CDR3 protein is CASSGILGGGDEQFF. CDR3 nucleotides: TGTGCCAGCAGTGGTATCCTTGGCGGGGGTGATGAGCAGTTCTTC.

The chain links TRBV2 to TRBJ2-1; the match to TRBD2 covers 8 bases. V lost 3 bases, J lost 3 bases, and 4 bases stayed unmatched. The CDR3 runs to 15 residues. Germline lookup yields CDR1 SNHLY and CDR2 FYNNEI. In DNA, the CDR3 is TGTGCCAGCAGTGACGGGAGGGCAGGCTACAATGAGCAGTTCTTC. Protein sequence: CASSDGRAGYNEQFF.

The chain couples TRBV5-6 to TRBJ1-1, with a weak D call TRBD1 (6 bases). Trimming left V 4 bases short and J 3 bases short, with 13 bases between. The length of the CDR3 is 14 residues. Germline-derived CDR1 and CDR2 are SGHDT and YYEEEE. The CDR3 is CASSPRDTYTEAFF. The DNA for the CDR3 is TGTGCCAGCAGCCCCCGGGACACCTACACTGAAGCTTTCTTT.

CDR3 sequence: CASGETDSQETQYF. In DNA, the CDR3 is TGTGCCAGCGGAGAGACAGACTCTCAAGAGACCCAGTACTTC. This sequence joins TRBV2 and TRBJ2-5, with D possibly matching TRBD1 (5 bases). This CDR3 spans 14 amino acids. V dropped 8 bases and J dropped 2 bases, with 15 bases sitting between them. Germline V gene sequence: CDR1 SNHLY, CDR2 FYNNEI.

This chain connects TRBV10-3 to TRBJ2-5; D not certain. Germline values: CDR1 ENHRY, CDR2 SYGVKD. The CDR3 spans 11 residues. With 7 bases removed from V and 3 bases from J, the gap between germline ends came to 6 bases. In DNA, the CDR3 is TGTGCCATCATGAGAGAAGAGACCCAGTACTTC. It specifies CAIMREETQYF.

CDR3 nucleotide sequence: TGCGCCAGCAGCTTGGGACAGGAGTCAGATACGCAGTATTTT. It specifies CASSLGQESDTQYF. The V and J genes are TRBV5-1 and TRBJ2-3, with D possibly matching TRBD1 (6 bases). CDR3 size: 14 residues. Germline CDR1 reads SGHRS; CDR2 reads YFSETQ. The V end was cut by 0 bases, the J end by 4 bases, with 9 bases between.

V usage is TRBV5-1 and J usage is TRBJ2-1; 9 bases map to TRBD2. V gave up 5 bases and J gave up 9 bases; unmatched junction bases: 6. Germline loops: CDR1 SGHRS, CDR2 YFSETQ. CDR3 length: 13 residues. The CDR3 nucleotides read TGCGCCAGCAGACCAGGGACTAGCTCTGAGCAGTTCTTC. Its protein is CASRPGTSSEQFF.

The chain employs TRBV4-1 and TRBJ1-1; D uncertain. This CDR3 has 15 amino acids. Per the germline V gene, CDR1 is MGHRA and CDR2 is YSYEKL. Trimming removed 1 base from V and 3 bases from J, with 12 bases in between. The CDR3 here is CASSQVEGGYTEAFF. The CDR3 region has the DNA TGCGCCAGCAGCCAAGTCGAGGGTGGGTACACTGAAGCTTTCTTT.

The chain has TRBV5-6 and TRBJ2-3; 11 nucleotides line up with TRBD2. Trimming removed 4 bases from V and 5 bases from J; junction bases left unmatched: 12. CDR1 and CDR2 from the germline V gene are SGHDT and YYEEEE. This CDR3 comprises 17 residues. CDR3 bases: TGTGCCAGCAGCAATGGCCATAGCGGGGGGGCTGTAGATACGCAGTATTTT. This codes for CASSNGHSGGAVDTQYF. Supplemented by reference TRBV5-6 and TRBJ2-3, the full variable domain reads DAGVTQSPTHLIKTRGQQVTLRCSPKSGHDTVSWYQQALGQGPQFIFQYYEEEERQRGNFPDRFSGHQFPNYSSELNVNALLLGDSALYLCASSNGHSGGAVDTQYFGPGTRLTVL.

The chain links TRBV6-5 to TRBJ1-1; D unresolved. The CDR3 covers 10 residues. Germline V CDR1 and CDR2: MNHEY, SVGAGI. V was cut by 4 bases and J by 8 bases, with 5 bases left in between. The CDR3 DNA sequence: TGTGCCAGCAGTTCAGTAGAAGCTTTCTTT. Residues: CASSSVEAFF.

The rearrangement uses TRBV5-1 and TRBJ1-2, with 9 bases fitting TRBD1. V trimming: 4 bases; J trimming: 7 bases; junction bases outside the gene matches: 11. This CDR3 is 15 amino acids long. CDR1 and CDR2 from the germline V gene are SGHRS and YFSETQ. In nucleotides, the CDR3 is TGCGCCAGCAGCCCTAGACAGGGGGTGTCTATTGGCTACACCTTC. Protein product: CASSPRQGVSIGYTF. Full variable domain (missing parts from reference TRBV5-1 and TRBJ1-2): KAGVTQTPRYLIKTRGQQVTLSCSPISGHRSVSWYQQTPGQGLQFLFEYFSETQRNKGNFPGRFSGRQFSNSRSEMNVSTLELGDSALYLCASSPRQGVSIGYTFGSGTRLTVV.

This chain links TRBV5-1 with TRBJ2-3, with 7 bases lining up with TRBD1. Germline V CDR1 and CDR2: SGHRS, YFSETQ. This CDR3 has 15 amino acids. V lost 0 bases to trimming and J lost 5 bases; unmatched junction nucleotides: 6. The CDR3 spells CASSLGGGEGDTQYF. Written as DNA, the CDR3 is TGCGCCAGCAGCTTGGGAGGGGGCGAGGGAGATACGCAGTATTTT. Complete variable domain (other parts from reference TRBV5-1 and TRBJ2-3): KAGVTQTPRYLIKTRGQQVTLSCSPISGHRSVSWYQQTPGQGLQFLFEYFSETQRNKGNFPGRFSGRQFSNSRSEMNVSTLELGDSALYLCASSLGGGEGDTQYFGPGTRLTVL.

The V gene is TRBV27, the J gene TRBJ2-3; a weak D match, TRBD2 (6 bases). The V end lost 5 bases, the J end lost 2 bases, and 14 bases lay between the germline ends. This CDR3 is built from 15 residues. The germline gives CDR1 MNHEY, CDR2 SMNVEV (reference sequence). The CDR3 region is CASSPLADNTDTQYF. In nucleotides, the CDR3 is TGTGCCAGCAGTCCATTAGCGGACAACACAGATACGCAGTATTTT.

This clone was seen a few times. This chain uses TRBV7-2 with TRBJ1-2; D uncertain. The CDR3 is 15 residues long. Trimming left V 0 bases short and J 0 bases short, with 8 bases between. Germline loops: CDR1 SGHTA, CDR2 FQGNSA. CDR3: CASSLARNSNYGYTF. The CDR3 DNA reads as TGTGCCAGCAGCTTAGCGCGGAATTCTAACTATGGCTACACCTTC.

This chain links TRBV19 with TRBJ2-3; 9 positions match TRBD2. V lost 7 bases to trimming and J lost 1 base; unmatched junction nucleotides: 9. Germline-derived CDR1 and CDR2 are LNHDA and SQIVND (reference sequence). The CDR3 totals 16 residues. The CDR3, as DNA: TGTGCCAGTAATATGGGAGGCGGGGGGGGCACAGATACGCAGTATTTT. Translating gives CASNMGGGGGTDTQYF.

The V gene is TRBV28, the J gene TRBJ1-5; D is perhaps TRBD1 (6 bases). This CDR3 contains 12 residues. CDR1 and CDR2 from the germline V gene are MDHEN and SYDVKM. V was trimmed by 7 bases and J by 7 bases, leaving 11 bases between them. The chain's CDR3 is CASTTQGQPQHF. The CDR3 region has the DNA TGTGCCAGCACTACGCAGGGGCAGCCCCAGCATTTT.